This T cell receptor beta chain was retrieved from a study of blood T cell repertoires in COVID-19. Study-wide context: Italy, Spain and the United States were the sources of the convalescent and acute COVID-19 samples.

Original methodology: For nucleated cells, counts were estimated from reference gene primer amplification. Assay used: immunoSEQ multiplex PCR; TCRdb lists only in-frame clones, some missing. That table furnishes V, J and clone size, whereas the DNA furnished D and trimming. This table has nearly 15,000 clones, about four fifths appearing once. Germline-derived CDR1 and CDR2 are GTSNPN and SVGIG (reference sequence). This CDR3 is built from 15 residues. V was clipped by 0 bases and J by 1 base; unmatched bases: 3. The specimen sequenced was peripheral blood. The receptor's source is a man in his fifties or sixties with acute or convalescent COVID-19. V usage is TRBV30 and J usage is TRBJ1-1; 9 nucleotides agree with TRBD1. The DNA for the CDR3 is TGTGCCTGGAGTGTACTGGGACAGGGGAACACTGAAGCTTTCTTT. Residues: CAWSVLGQGNTEAFF.